One and the same sample provided the 32 T cell receptor beta chains below, sequenced in a study of T cell responses to AZD1222 COVID-19 vaccine. Some clones are missing from TCRdb's copy, which holds only in-frame ones; the method was immunoSEQ multiplex PCR. This table has around 140,000 clones, approximately 90% appearing once. The sequencing used peripheral blood, collected 28 days after the second AZD1222 dose. Source of these receptors: an adult who received the AZD1222 COVID-19 vaccine.

V and J are TRBV5-4 and TRBJ1-6; D may be TRBD1 (6 bases). The CDR3 contains 15 residues. Per germline, CDR1 SGHNT and CDR2 YYREEE (reference sequence). V shed 5 bases and J shed 9 bases, with 18 bases lying between them. CDR3: CASRSGTKSGSPLHF. The CDR3 DNA follows: TGTGCCAGCAGATCCGGGACAAAGAGTGGTTCACCCCTCCACTTT.

The genes are TRBV27 and TRBJ2-7; TRBD1 is a possible D gene (5 bases). The CDR3 is made up of 12 amino acids. V shed 5 bases and J shed 7 bases, with 12 bases lying between them. The V gene's germline CDR1 is MNHEY and CDR2 SMNVEV (reference sequence). The DNA of the CDR3 is TGTGCCAGCAGTCGGGCCCAGGGAGAGCAGTACTTC. Residues: CASSRAQGEQYF.

This chain links TRBV4-2 with TRBJ1-2; D is uncertain. This CDR3 contains 15 residues. CDR1 and CDR2 from the germline V gene are LGHNA and YNFKEQ. V was pared by 4 bases and J by 2 bases, with 14 bases between. The CDR3 loop reads CASSRSLDKNYGYTF. The CDR3 nucleotides are TGTGCCAGCAGCCGATCACTTGACAAGAACTATGGCTACACCTTC.

The J gene is TRBJ1-4, the V gene TRBV19; possibly TRBD1 for D (5 bases). The CDR3 loop spans 14 amino acids. Germline loops: CDR1 LNHDA, CDR2 SQIVND (reference sequence). Trimming cost V 5 bases and J 1 base, with 8 bases left between them. The DNA of the CDR3 is TGTGCCAGTAGTGGCAGGGAAACTAATGAAAAACTGTTTTTT. Amino acid sequence: CASSGRETNEKLFF.

The chain links TRBV29-1 to TRBJ2-7; D is ambiguous. Trimming removed 1 base at V and 0 bases at J, with 7 bases between. The germline V gene encodes CDR1 SQVTM and CDR2 ANQGSEA. The CDR3 covers 13 residues. CDR3 in DNA: TGCAGCGTTGAAGGCCCCACCTCCTACGAGCAGTACTTC. This translates into CSVEGPTSYEQYF.

The rearrangement links TRBV5-1 to TRBJ1-5, with TRBD1 matching 7 bases. Germline-derived CDR1 and CDR2 are SGHRS and YFSETQ. This CDR3 spans 15 amino acids. With V trimmed by 0 bases and J by 4 bases, 4 bases remained unmatched. The CDR3: CASSLGQGLNQPQHF. Written as DNA, the CDR3 is TGCGCCAGCAGCTTGGGACAGGGTTTGAATCAGCCCCAGCATTTT.

This chain joins TRBV15 and TRBJ2-5; D perhaps matches TRBD1 (6 bases). Trimming stripped 0 bases from V and 4 bases from J, with 9 bases between. Germline lookup yields CDR1 LNHNV and CDR2 YYDKDF (reference sequence). This CDR3 contains 14 residues. CDR3 loop: CATSREQGRETQYF. The CDR3, as DNA: TGTGCCACCAGCAGAGAACAGGGCAGAGAGACCCAGTACTTC.

In this sample, this clone turned up once. The rearrangement links TRBV27 to TRBJ1-1; D remains unclear. Trimming cost V 2 bases and J 4 bases, with 11 bases left between them. This CDR3 has 14 amino acids. The germline V gene encodes CDR1 MNHEY and CDR2 SMNVEV (reference sequence). CDR3: CASSLERAGTEAFF. CDR3 coding DNA: TGTGCCAGCAGTTTAGAGAGGGCAGGCACTGAAGCTTTCTTT.

The rearrangement joins TRBV7-2 to TRBJ1-3; D is unclear. This CDR3 comprises 13 residues. Germline V lookup: CDR1 SGHTA, CDR2 FQGNSA. Between the trimmed V and J ends, which lost 6 bases and 2 bases, there was a span of 8 bases. CDR3 sequence: CASRGPAGNTIYF. In DNA, the CDR3 is TGTGCCAGCAGGGGCCCGGCTGGAAACACCATATATTTT. The variable domain in full, with the rest retrieved from reference TRBV7-2 and TRBJ1-3, is GAGVSQSPSNKVTEKGKDVELRCDPISGHTALYWYRQSLGQGLEFLIYFQGNSAPDKSGLPSDRFSAERTGGSVSTLTIQRTQQEDSAVYLCASRGPAGNTIYFGEGSWLTVV.

The chain links TRBV9 to TRBJ1-2; D gene unclear. Trimming cost V 0 bases and J 6 bases, with 15 bases left between them. Germline-derived CDR1 and CDR2 are SGDLS and YYNGEE. The CDR3 runs 15 residues. CDR3 coding DNA: TGTGCCAGCAGCGTAGTGGATGGAGGAAGTAATGGCTACACCTTC. This encodes CASSVVDGGSNGYTF.

The V gene is TRBV5-1, the J gene TRBJ2-3; 9 bases line up with TRBD1. There are 15 residues in the CDR3. Trimming took 3 bases from V and 6 from J; bases not matched to a gene: 8. Germline V gene sequence: CDR1 SGHRS, CDR2 YFSETQ. DNA for the CDR3: TGCGCCAGCAGCTCCCGGGACAGGGAGTTGGATACGCAGTATTTT. As protein: CASSSRDRELDTQYF. The full variable domain, rest sourced from reference TRBV5-1 and TRBJ2-3, is KAGVTQTPRYLIKTRGQQVTLSCSPISGHRSVSWYQQTPGQGLQFLFEYFSETQRNKGNFPGRFSGRQFSNSRSEMNVSTLELGDSALYLCASSSRDRELDTQYFGPGTRLTVL.

This chain uses TRBV28 with TRBJ1-1, with D possibly TRBD1 on 5 matching bases. With 7 bases removed from V and 2 bases from J, the gap between germline ends came to 17 bases. CDR3 length: 15 amino acids. Germline loops: CDR1 MDHEN, CDR2 SYDVKM. CDR3 sequence (DNA): TGTGCCAGCAAGAGGCTGGGAGGGACTAACACTGAAGCTTTCTTT. Amino acid sequence: CASKRLGGTNTEAFF.

The V and J genes are TRBV7-9 and TRBJ1-6, with a weak D call TRBD1 (5 bases). The CDR3 runs 14 residues. Germline V gene lookup returns CDR1 SEHNR and CDR2 FQNEAQ (reference sequence). The V gene lost 2 bases and the J gene lost 7 bases, with 9 bases spanning the gap. In DNA, the CDR3 is TGTGCCAGCAGCTTACGGGGGTCAAATTCACCCCTCCACTTT. Protein product: CASSLRGSNSPLHF.

The V and J genes are TRBV28 and TRBJ1-2; no clear D. V was shortened by 2 bases and J by 8 bases, with 9 bases between the two germline ends. The germline gives CDR1 MDHEN, CDR2 SYDVKM. The CDR3 has 12 amino acids. CDR3 sequence reads: CASSLLDRGYTF. The DNA for the CDR3 is TGTGCCAGCAGTTTACTAGATCGCGGCTACACCTTC.

The chain employs TRBV7-8 and TRBJ2-1; 11 bases fit TRBD2. The CDR3 sequence is 16 residues long. Germline values: CDR1 SGHVS, CDR2 FQNEAQ. V shed 1 base and J 8 bases; nucleotides not matched to a gene: 7. The CDR3 is CASSLGRLAGRDEQFF. The CDR3 bases are TGTGCCAGCAGCTTAGGACGACTAGCGGGGAGGGATGAGCAGTTCTTC.

This sequence joins TRBV3-1 (or the pseudogene TRBV3-2) and TRBJ1-3; tentatively, D is TRBD1 (5 bases). CDR1 and CDR2 (germline): LGHDT, YNNKEL (reference sequence). The CDR3 has 15 residues. With 4 bases removed from V and 0 bases from J, the gap between germline ends came to 10 bases. CDR3 residues: CASSRGTASGNTIYF. The CDR3 DNA is TGTGCCAGCAGCCGCGGGACGGCCTCTGGAAACACCATATATTTT.

V and J are TRBV7-9 and TRBJ2-1, with a tentative D call TRBD2 (5 bases). Germline values: CDR1 SEHNR, CDR2 FQNEAQ (reference sequence). The CDR3 contains 19 residues. V was pared by 1 base and J by 2 bases, with 21 bases between. The CDR3 reads CASSLVGWSGIGAYNEQFF. CDR3 DNA: TGTGCCAGCAGCTTAGTTGGATGGTCTGGGATCGGGGCCTACAATGAGCAGTTCTTC.

This rearrangement joins TRBV7-2 to TRBJ2-5; 8 bases match TRBD2. Germline V gives CDR1 SGHTA, CDR2 FQGNSA. The CDR3 is made up of 16 amino acids. Unmatched junction bases numbered 12, after V lost 5 bases and J lost 4 bases. In DNA, the CDR3 is TGTGCCAGCAGCCACCGCCACACTAGCGGACGAGAGACCCAGTACTTC. Protein: CASSHRHTSGRETQYF.

This clone was observed once. V usage is TRBV10-3 and J usage is TRBJ1-1; D gene unclear. V gave up 3 bases and J gave up 1 base, with 12 bases separating them. The CDR3 contains 15 residues. Germline V gene data show CDR1 as ENHRY and CDR2 as SYGVKD. CDR3 loop: CAISDPAVENTEAFF. Here the CDR3 DNA reads TGTGCCATCAGTGATCCCGCCGTTGAGAACACTGAAGCTTTCTTT.

This clone appeared once. The chain has TRBV2 and TRBJ1-5, with no clear D. The germline V gene encodes CDR1 SNHLY and CDR2 FYNNEI. The CDR3 is 12 residues long. The V and J ends lost 7 bases and 9 bases respectively, with 13 bases between them. Here the CDR3 DNA reads TGTGCCAGCACAGCCGGTTTGTGGCCCCAGCATTTT. This gives the protein CASTAGLWPQHF.

The rearrangement links TRBV14 to TRBJ2-7, with D tentatively TRBD2 (5 bases). The germline V and J ends were trimmed by 0 bases and 11 bases, with 8 bases remaining between them. CDR1 is SGHDN and CDR2 is FVKESK in the germline V gene. The CDR3 sequence is 11 residues long. CDR3 in amino acids: CASSQEFGKYF. The CDR3 DNA reads as TGTGCCAGCAGCCAAGAATTCGGGAAGTACTTC.

The V call is TRBV28, the J call TRBJ1-1; tentatively, D is TRBD1 (5 bases). Germline lookup yields CDR1 MDHEN and CDR2 SYDVKM. V was pared by 2 bases and J by 1 base, with 11 bases between. This CDR3 has 15 amino acids. This CDR3 reads CASSLPAGWNTEAFF. CDR3 sequence (DNA): TGTGCCAGCAGTTTACCGGCAGGGTGGAACACTGAAGCTTTCTTT.

J is TRBJ2-7 and V is TRBV6-5; D is possibly TRBD1 (5 bases). Trimming removed 3 bases from V and 1 base from J, with 7 bases in between. Per the germline V gene, CDR1 is MNHEY and CDR2 is SVGAGI. The CDR3 runs 13 residues. The CDR3 coding sequence is TGTGCCAGCAGTTATGACAGATCCTACGAGCAGTACTTC. The encoded protein is CASSYDRSYEQYF.

The chain is built from TRBV25-1 and TRBJ1-6; D remains unclear. V lost 3 bases, J lost 8 bases, and 14 bases lay in between. Looked up from germline, CDR1 is MGHDK and CDR2 is SYGVNS. The CDR3 contains 15 residues. CDR3 in DNA: TGTGCCAGCAGTGACCAACCGGGTCAATATTCACCCCTCCACTTT. Translated, it gives CASSDQPGQYSPLHF. Full variable domain (remainder filled in from reference TRBV25-1 and TRBJ1-6): EADIYQTPRYLVIGTGKKITLECSQTMGHDKMYWYQQDPGMELHLIHYSYGVNSTEKGDLSSESTVSRIRTEHFPLTLESARPSHTSQYLCASSDQPGQYSPLHFGNGTRLTVT.

This clone showed up just once. The chain is built from TRBV7-9 and TRBJ2-1, with a possible D match to TRBD1 (5 bases). Trimming cost V 5 bases and J 5 bases, with 16 bases left between them. This CDR3 comprises 15 residues. CDR1 is SEHNR, CDR2 FQNEAQ, per germline (reference sequence). For the CDR3, the DNA is TGTGCCAGCAGCGCCCCCCAGGAAGGGGACAATGAGCAGTTCTTC. Translated: CASSAPQEGDNEQFF.

This chain connects TRBV28 to TRBJ2-7; 9 positions match TRBD2. Trimming removed 6 bases from V and 4 bases from J; junction bases left unmatched: 7. The CDR3 extends over 14 amino acids. Germline loops: CDR1 MDHEN, CDR2 SYDVKM. Written as DNA, the CDR3 is TGTGCCAGCAGCTTTGTAGCGGGAGTATACGAGCAGTACTTC. Protein product: CASSFVAGVYEQYF. Full variable domain (outside the CDR3, taken from reference TRBV28 and TRBJ2-7): DVKVTQSSRYLVKRTGEKVFLECVQDMDHENMFWYRQDPGLGLRLIYFSYDVKMKEKGDIPEGYSVSREKKERFSLILESASTNQTSMYLCASSFVAGVYEQYFGPGTRLTVT.

This clone was observed a few times. The chain joins TRBV11-3 to TRBJ2-2, with 9 bases fitting TRBD2. V was pared by 4 bases and J by 2 bases, with 2 bases of the junction left unmatched. This CDR3 has 15 residues. Per germline, CDR1 SGHNT and CDR2 YENEEA. The CDR3: CASSSLAGNTGELFF. CDR3 nucleotides: TGTGCCAGCAGCTCCCTAGCGGGAAACACCGGGGAGCTGTTTTTT.

The chain employs TRBV18 and TRBJ1-4; TRBD1 aligns across 7 bases. In germline, CDR1 is KGHSH, CDR2 LQKENI. The V and J ends lost 5 bases and 6 bases, in that order; junction bases with no gene match: 12. The CDR3 consists of 16 residues. The CDR3 sequence is CASSTQDRPSYEKLFF. Written as DNA, the CDR3 is TGTGCCAGCTCAACCCAGGACAGGCCGAGTTATGAAAAACTGTTTTTT. Using reference TRBV18 and TRBJ1-4 for the parts outside the CDR3, the full variable domain is NAGVMQNPRHLVRRRGQEARLRCSPMKGHSHVYWYRQLPEEGLKFMVYLQKENIIDESGMPKERFSAEFPKEGPSILRIQQVVRGDSAAYFCASSTQDRPSYEKLFFGSGTQLSVL.

The chain recombines TRBV18 with TRBJ1-2; D not certain. Germline V CDR1 and CDR2: KGHSH, LQKENI. This CDR3 has 14 amino acids. V lost 3 bases and J lost 2, with 10 bases in between. The DNA of the CDR3 is TGTGCCAGCTCACCCCCAGGATTAAACTATGGCTACACCTTC. The encoded protein is CASSPPGLNYGYTF.

The table lists this clone with a few counts. This chain connects TRBV6-5 to TRBJ1-4; D gene uncertain. The CDR3 has 14 amino acids. Looked up from germline, CDR1 is MNHEY and CDR2 is SVGAGI. V was trimmed by 4 bases and J by 3 bases, leaving 9 bases between them. The CDR3, as DNA: TGTGCCAGCAGTTCGAGCGGCGCTAATGAAAAACTGTTTTTT. Its translation: CASSSSGANEKLFF.

On this clone itself: The junction shows a germline mismatch at one end, possibly a read error. This chain uses TRBV11-2 with TRBJ2-7; no firm D call. Germline V lookup: CDR1 SGHAT, CDR2 FQNNGV. CDR3 length: 13 amino acids. The CDR3 DNA sequence: TGTGCCAGCAGCGTAGAGACTTGGGCCGAGCAGTACTTC. The encoded protein is CASSVETWAEQYF.

The chain is built from TRBV2 and TRBJ1-1, with D perhaps matching TRBD1 (5 bases). The CDR3 runs 13 residues. Germline V lookup: CDR1 SNHLY, CDR2 FYNNEI. Between the trimmed V and J ends, which lost 7 bases and 7 bases, there was a span of 16 bases. In DNA, the CDR3 is TGTGCCAGCATGCAGAATCAGGGAGGTGAAGCTTTCTTT. The encoded protein is CASMQNQGGEAFF.